Below are 15 T cell receptor beta chains sequenced from a single sample in a study of early T cells in non-severe SARS-CoV-2 infection. Using its own MiXCR run on the 5' RACE reads, TCRdb lists one record per CDR3 protein. The sample lists 98,000 or so distinct CDR3 sequences, around 10% occurring once. The sample comprised whole blood. These receptors came from an adult who was a healthcare worker with PCR-confirmed SARS-CoV-2 infection or an uninfected control (not recorded which).

This clonotype was observed many times. The CDR3 DNA follows: TGCAGTGTAATGTCACCGAGCTCCTACGAGCAGTACTTC. Translation: CSVMSPSSYEQYF. The V gene is TRBV20-1, the J gene TRBJ2-7, with D unresolved. Germline CDR1 and CDR2: DFQATT and SNEGSKA (reference sequence). The CDR3 is 13 residues long. V lost 7 bases and J lost 0, with 13 bases in between.

The chain joins TRBV5-4 to TRBJ2-7; 9 bases are shared with TRBD2. V shed 4 bases, J shed 4 bases, and the junction held 18 bases outside the gene matches. Germline V gene sequence: CDR1 SGHNT, CDR2 YYREEE (reference sequence). This CDR3 spans 18 amino acids. The CDR3 bases are TGTGCCAGCAGCCCGTATCGTCCTAGCGGGAAAGCATGGTACGAGCAGTACTTC. Protein product: CASSPYRPSGKAWYEQYF.

This clonotype appeared a few times. The chain joins TRBV12-3 or TRBV12-4 to TRBJ1-6, with D possibly being TRBD1 (5 bases). The CDR3 length is 15 residues. V lost 2 bases and J 7 bases, leaving 12 bases between the germline ends. CDR3 in DNA: TGTGCCAGCAGTTTATCCGACAGAAAAAATTCACCCCTCCACTTT. Encoded protein: CASSLSDRKNSPLHF.

In its sample, this clonotype was seen a few times. This chain links TRBV19 with TRBJ2-3, with 9 bases matching TRBD1. J lost 0 bases, V lost 6 bases, and 10 bases had no gene match. The CDR3 has 17 amino acids. CDR1 and CDR2 (germline): LNHDA, SQIVND (reference sequence). CDR3: CASRSNRGLQSTDTQYF. The CDR3 DNA reads as TGTGCCAGTAGGAGCAACAGGGGGCTCCAGAGCACAGATACGCAGTATTTT.

This chain connects TRBV19 to TRBJ2-3; 14 nucleotides line up with TRBD2. This CDR3 comprises 16 residues. The trim removed 7 bases at V and 6 bases at J, leaving 9 bases unmatched. The germline V gene has CDR1 LNHDA and CDR2 SQIVND (reference sequence). The CDR3 loop reads CASKTGLAGGVDTQYF. The CDR3 DNA follows: TGTGCCAGTAAGACTGGACTAGCGGGGGGTGTTGATACGCAGTATTTT.

The sample holds a few counts of this clonotype. CDR3 residues: CASSYSTVLEQFF. As DNA, the CDR3 is TGTGCCAGCAGCTACTCGACAGTTTTGGAGCAGTTCTTC. The chain uses TRBV5-4 and TRBJ2-1; the D gene is possibly TRBD1 (5 bases). This CDR3 comprises 13 residues. Germline values: CDR1 SGHNT, CDR2 YYREEE (reference sequence). The V end was cut by 3 bases, the J end by 10 bases, with 14 bases between.

A few counts support this clonotype. The rearrangement links TRBV29-1 to TRBJ1-1, with D tentatively TRBD1 (6 bases). This CDR3 has 14 amino acids. CDR1 is SQVTM and CDR2 is ANQGSEA in the germline V gene. The V gene lost 5 bases and the J gene lost 4 bases, with 17 bases spanning the gap. For the CDR3, the DNA is TGCAGCGTTCCCCAAGGGGCAGGGGTCACTGAAGCTTTCTTT. Translation gives CSVPQGAGVTEAFF.

This clonotype was seen only a few times. Mismatch with germline at one junction end may stem from a read error. The chain couples TRBV7-7 to TRBJ2-3; TRBD2 agrees at 10 bases. The CDR3 consists of 15 residues. Per the germline V gene, CDR1 is SSHAT and CDR2 is FNYEAQ (reference sequence). The DNA of the CDR3 is TGTGCTAGCAGCGACAGCGGGAGGGGCACAGATACGCAGTATTTT. Translated, it gives CASSDSGRGTDTQYF.

This clonotype was counted a few times. The chain uses TRBV28 and TRBJ2-7, with D perhaps being TRBD1 or TRBD2 (5 bases each). This CDR3 comprises 15 residues. Deletions cut 5 bases from V and 5 bases from J, with 19 bases between. Germline CDR1 and CDR2: MDHEN and SYDVKM. CDR3 amino acids: CASSPPGQGFNEQYF. In DNA, the CDR3 is TGTGCCAGCAGTCCCCCGGGGCAGGGTTTCAACGAGCAGTACTTC.

This clonotype was recorded at least ten times. The chain links TRBV27 to TRBJ2-2; 13 bases fit TRBD2. The germline V gene encodes CDR1 MNHEY and CDR2 SMNVEV (reference sequence). Trimming at V came to 5 bases and at J to 5 bases, leaving 14 bases not matched to a gene. The CDR3 spans 19 residues. CDR3: CASSPLGLAGVRGTGELFF. The CDR3, as DNA: TGTGCCAGCAGTCCACTAGGACTAGCGGGGGTTCGAGGGACCGGGGAGCTGTTTTTT.

V and J are TRBV14 and TRBJ2-1; D is possibly TRBD2 (6 bases). Trimming cost V 0 bases and J 7 bases, with 10 bases left between them. The CDR3 covers 14 residues. Germline CDR1 SGHDN, CDR2 FVKESK. The CDR3 coding sequence is TGTGCCAGCAGCCAAGAGTTAGCGGTGAATGAGCAGTTCTTC. Amino acids: CASSQELAVNEQFF.

The chain combines TRBV12-3 or TRBV12-4 with TRBJ1-1; no firm D call. Trimming stripped 4 bases from V and 5 bases from J, with 14 bases between. The length of the CDR3 is 14 residues. As DNA, the CDR3 is TGTGCCAGCAGTTACGAGGGAAGGAGAACTGAAGCTTTCTTT. The encoded protein is CASSYEGRRTEAFF.

This chain uses TRBV9 with TRBJ1-3; 7 bases match TRBD1. Losses at the gene ends were 5 bases for V and 2 bases for J; bases not matched to a gene: 16. Germline CDR1 is SGDLS and CDR2 is YYNGEE. This CDR3 is 18 amino acids long. CDR3 sequence: CASRPPSYRTGPGNTIYF. The CDR3 DNA reads as TGTGCCAGCAGGCCCCCTTCGTACAGGACAGGCCCTGGAAACACCATATATTTT.

This clonotype was recorded a few times. V gene TRBV29-1 combines with J gene TRBJ2-7; the D is unclear. CDR3 length equals 10 residues. Germline V lookup: CDR1 SQVTM, CDR2 ANQGSEA. Between the trimmed V and J ends, which lost 7 bases and 4 bases, there was a span of 8 bases. This chain's CDR3 is CSGGDYEQYF. The CDR3 bases are TGCAGCGGGGGTGATTACGAGCAGTACTTC.

This clonotype was counted only a few times. This chain links TRBV20-1 with TRBJ2-3; 8 nucleotides line up with TRBD2. With 5 bases clipped from V and 2 bases from J, the junction kept 6 bases outside the gene matches. This CDR3 spans 14 amino acids. Germline values: CDR1 DFQATT, CDR2 SNEGSKA (reference sequence). The CDR3 loop is CSALKAGATDTQYF. CDR3 in DNA: TGCAGTGCTCTTAAAGCGGGGGCCACAGATACGCAGTATTTT.